This T cell receptor (beta chain) was sequenced in a study of OX40 agonist ivuxolimab in advanced cancers. At the level of the whole study: Ivuxolimab, which targeted the costimulatory receptor OX40 (CD134), was an agonistic, fully human IgG2 monoclonal antibody. Intravenous ivuxolimab was administered to patients every 2 weeks at six dose levels: 0.01, 0.1, 0.3, 1.5, 3 and 10 mg/kg. Among the roughly 50 dose-escalation patients, about 19 had hepatocellular carcinoma, 15 melanoma, 9 renal cell carcinoma and 9 head and neck cancer. In the dose-escalation cohort, over 65% of patients were male, and the mean age was approximately 60 years, with a range of about 23 to 90. Patients were allowed to have had prior anti-PD-1, anti-PD-L1 or anti-CTLA-4 therapy, and 30% to 40% of the dose-escalation patients had previously received checkpoint inhibitors. Partial responses occurred in three dose-escalation patients, of whom one had hepatocellular carcinoma and two had cutaneous melanoma. The purpose of peripheral TCRbeta sequencing was to test whether ivuxolimab changed TCR sequence diversity and led to clonal T-cell expansion. The monotherapy dose-escalation portion (N of about 50 patients) of the phase I ivuxolimab trial is reported in the paper.

General study outcomes and caveats: Low levels of normalized T-cell clonal expansion were also seen in some patients who did not respond. In partial responders in the 0.1-3.0 mg/kg groups, normalized peripheral clonal expansion was found to be among the lowest, especially among CD8+ T cells. After ivuxolimab, more expanded clones were found on average in CD8+ T cells than in CD4+ T cells. The antigen specificity of the peripheral T cells that underwent clonal expansion was not determined. At doses of 0.1 to 3.0 mg/kg, clonal expansion of both CD4+ and CD8+ blood T cells was observed from baseline to week 6.

The trial excluded patients who had a history of autoimmune disease or were on systemic immunosuppression. Peripheral blood for TCR sequencing was collected from all dose cohorts at baseline, on cycle 4 day 1, and on cycle 7 day 1. The samples were taken from a phase I, first-in-human, multicenter, open-label dose-escalation trial of ivuxolimab. The trial enrolled adults with locally advanced or metastatic head and neck squamous cell, hepatocellular, melanoma or renal cell carcinoma. CD4+ and CD8+ T cells were sorted separately from peripheral blood before TCR sequencing. Looking up the germline V gene yields CDR1 SGHDT and CDR2 YYEEEE. There are 18 amino acids in the CDR3, from cysteine to phenylalanine inclusive. Only the CDR3 part of the read is kept: 54 bases, read in frame from the first base. V is reduced by 3 bases and J by 4 bases, leaving a spacing of 20 bases between them. For this clone: Its antigen remains undetermined. One base away there is no much larger clone; base qualities are not given.

For sequencing of the TCRbeta CDR3 region, genomic DNA was extracted from the sorted cells. The immunoSEQ Assay was used for sequencing of TCRbeta CDR3 regions. TCRdb's version of the immuneACCESS table is confined to in-frame rearrangements and falls short of the full clone set. An unresolved V gene accounts for under half of the shortfall where checked; the remainder is of unknown origin. The table for this sample lists about 130,000 clones; around 93% of them were counted only once. The biggest ten clones account for about 0.93% of the sample. Sequencing was performed on CD4+ or CD8+ T cells sorted from blood, taken in a trial of the OX40 agonist ivuxolimab. The sequence derives from an adult with an advanced solid tumor such as melanoma, head and neck, liver or kidney cancer. The chain couples TRBV5-6 to TRBJ2-6; a tentative D match to TRBD1 spans 5 bases. The nucleotide sequence reads as follows: TGTGCCAGCAGCTCTGGAACAGGCTATGGTCCCGGGGCCAACGTCCTGACTTTC. It translates as CASSSGTGYGPGANVLTF. Joined to the reference TRBV5-6 and TRBJ2-6 proteins, this CDR3 gives the full variable domain: DAGVTQSPTHLIKTRGQQVTLRCSPKSGHDTVSWYQQALGQGPQFIFQYYEEEERQRGNFPDRFSGHQFPNYSSELNVNALLLGDSALYLCASSSGTGYGPGANVLTFGAGSRLTVL.